This paragraph reports one T cell receptor (beta chain). Assay used: immunoSEQ multiplex PCR; TCRdb lists only in-frame clones, some missing. The sample yields about 190,000 clones, about 80% seen once. The sample belongs to a study of blood T cell repertoires in COVID-19. The wider study: PBMCs, B-cell-depleted T cells, or T cells provided the cDNA or gDNA that made up the material.

There are 14 residues in the CDR3. Germline lookup yields CDR1 GTSNPN and CDR2 SVGIG (reference sequence). Between the trimmed V and J ends, which lost 0 bases and 3 bases, there was a span of 9 bases. Enrolled through a virtual design, the participants were between 18 and 89 years of age and came from 24 US areas. The sequence came from a woman aged 55-70 years with acute COVID-19. The rearrangement uses TRBV30 and TRBJ1-5; D perhaps matches TRBD1 (6 bases). Sequenced: PBMCs or T cells enriched from blood (not recorded which). The CDR3 DNA is TGTGCCTGGAGTGTGACAGGTATCAATCAGCCCCAGCATTTT. Translating gives CAWSVTGINQPQHF.